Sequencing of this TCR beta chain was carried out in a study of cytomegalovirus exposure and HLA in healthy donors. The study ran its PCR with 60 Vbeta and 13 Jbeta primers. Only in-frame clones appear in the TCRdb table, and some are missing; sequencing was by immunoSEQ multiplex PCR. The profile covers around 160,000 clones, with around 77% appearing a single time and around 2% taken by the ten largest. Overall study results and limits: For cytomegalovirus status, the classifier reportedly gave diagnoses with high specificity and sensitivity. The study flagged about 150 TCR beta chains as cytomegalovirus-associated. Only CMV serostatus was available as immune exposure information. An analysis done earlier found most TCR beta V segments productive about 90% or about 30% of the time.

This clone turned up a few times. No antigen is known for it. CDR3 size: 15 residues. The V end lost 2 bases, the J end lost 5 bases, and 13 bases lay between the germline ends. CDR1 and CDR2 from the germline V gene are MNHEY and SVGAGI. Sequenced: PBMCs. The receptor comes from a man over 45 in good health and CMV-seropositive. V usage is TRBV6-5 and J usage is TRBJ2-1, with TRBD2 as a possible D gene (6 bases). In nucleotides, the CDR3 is TGTGCCAGCAGTTACCCGGGGAGGACACACAATGAGCAGTTCTTC. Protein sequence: CASSYPGRTHNEQFF.